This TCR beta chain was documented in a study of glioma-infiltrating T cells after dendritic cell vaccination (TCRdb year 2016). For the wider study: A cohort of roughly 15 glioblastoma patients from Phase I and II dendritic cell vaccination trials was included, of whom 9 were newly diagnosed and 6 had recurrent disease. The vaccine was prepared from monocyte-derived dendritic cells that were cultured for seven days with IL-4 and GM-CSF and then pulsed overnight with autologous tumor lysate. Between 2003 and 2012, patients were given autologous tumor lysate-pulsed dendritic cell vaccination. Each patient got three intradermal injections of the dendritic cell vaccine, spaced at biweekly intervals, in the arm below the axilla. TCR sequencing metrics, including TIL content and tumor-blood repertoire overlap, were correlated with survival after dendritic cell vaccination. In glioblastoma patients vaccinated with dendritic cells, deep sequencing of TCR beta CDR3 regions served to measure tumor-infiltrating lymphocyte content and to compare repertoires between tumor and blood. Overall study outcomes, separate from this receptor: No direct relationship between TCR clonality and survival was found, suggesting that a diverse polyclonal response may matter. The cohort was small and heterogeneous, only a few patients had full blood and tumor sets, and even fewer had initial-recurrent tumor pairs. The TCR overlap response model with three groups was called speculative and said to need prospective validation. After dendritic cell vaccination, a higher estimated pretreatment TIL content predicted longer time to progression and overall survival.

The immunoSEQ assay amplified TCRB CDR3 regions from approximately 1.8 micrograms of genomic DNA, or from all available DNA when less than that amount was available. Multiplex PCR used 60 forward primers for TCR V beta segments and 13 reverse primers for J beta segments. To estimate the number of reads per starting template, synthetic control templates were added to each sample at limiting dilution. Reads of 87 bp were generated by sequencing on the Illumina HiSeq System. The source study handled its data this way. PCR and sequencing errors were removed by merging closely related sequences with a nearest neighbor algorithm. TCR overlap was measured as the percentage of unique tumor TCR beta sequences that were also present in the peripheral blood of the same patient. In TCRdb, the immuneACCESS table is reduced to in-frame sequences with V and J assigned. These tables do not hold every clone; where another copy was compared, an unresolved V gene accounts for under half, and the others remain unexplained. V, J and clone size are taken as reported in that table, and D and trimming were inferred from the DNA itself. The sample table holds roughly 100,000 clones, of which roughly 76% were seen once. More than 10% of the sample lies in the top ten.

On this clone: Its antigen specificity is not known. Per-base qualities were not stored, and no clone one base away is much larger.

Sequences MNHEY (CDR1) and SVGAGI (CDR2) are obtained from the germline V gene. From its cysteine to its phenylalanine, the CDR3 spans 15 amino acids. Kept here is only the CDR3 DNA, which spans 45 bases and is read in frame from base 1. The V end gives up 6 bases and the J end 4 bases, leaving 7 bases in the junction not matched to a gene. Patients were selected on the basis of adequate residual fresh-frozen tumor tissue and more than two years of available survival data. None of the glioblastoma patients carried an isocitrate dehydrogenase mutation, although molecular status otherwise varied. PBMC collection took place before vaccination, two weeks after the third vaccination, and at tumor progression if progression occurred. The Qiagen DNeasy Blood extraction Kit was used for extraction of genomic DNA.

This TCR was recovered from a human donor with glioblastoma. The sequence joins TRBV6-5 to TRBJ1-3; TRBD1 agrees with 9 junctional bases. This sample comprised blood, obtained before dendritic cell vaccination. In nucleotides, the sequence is TGTGCCAGCAGATCACTGGACAGGGGAGGAAACACCATATATTTT. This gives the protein CASRSLDRGGNTIYF.